The 7 T cell receptor beta chains below were found in one sample sequenced in a study of blood T cell repertoires in COVID-19. Data came from immunoSEQ multiplex PCR; TCRdb stores just in-frame clones and leaves some out. There are 200,000 to 250,000 clones in the sample; about 85% occur only once, and roughly 1.7% lies in the top ten. Material: peripheral blood. These receptors all come from a man aged 65 to 85 with acute or convalescent COVID-19.

The rearrangement joins TRBV2 to TRBJ2-7; TRBD1 matches at 8 bases. Trimming cost V 6 bases and J 3 bases; bases outside gene matches: 7. This CDR3 region has 14 residues. Per germline, CDR1 SNHLY and CDR2 FYNNEI. CDR3: CASRRTGIGYEQYF. CDR3 nucleotides: TGTGCCAGCAGGAGGACAGGGATCGGCTACGAGCAGTACTTC.

This clone has a single count. The chain joins TRBV20-1 to TRBJ1-1, with D perhaps TRBD1 (5 bases). Between the trimmed V and J ends, which lost 1 base and 11 bases, there was a span of 11 bases. Germline loops: CDR1 DFQATT, CDR2 SNEGSKA (reference sequence). The CDR3 covers 11 residues. The CDR3 DNA follows: TGCAGTGCTAGAGGATCCCGGGGGGCTTTCTTT. Protein product: CSARGSRGAFF.

The chain carries TRBV29-1 and TRBJ2-2; perhaps TRBD2 as D (6 bases). This CDR3 contains 15 residues. Trimming stripped 4 bases from V and 0 bases from J, with 12 bases between. Germline CDR1 and CDR2: SQVTM and ANQGSEA. The CDR3 is CSVAGTASNTGELFF. CDR3 nucleotide sequence: TGCAGCGTTGCCGGGACTGCCTCGAACACCGGGGAGCTGTTTTTT.

The rearrangement uses TRBV19 and TRBJ1-6, with 9 bases identical to TRBD1. Losses at the gene ends were 7 bases for V and 9 bases for J; bases not matched to a gene: 7. From germline, CDR1 is LNHDA and CDR2 SQIVND (reference sequence). This CDR3 has 14 residues. In nucleotides, the CDR3 is TGTGCCAGTACGAGCGGGGACAGGGTTTCACCCCTCCACTTT. It specifies CASTSGDRVSPLHF. Variable domain in full (rest from reference TRBV19 and TRBJ1-6): DGGITQSPKYLFRKEGQNVTLSCEQNLNHDAMYWYRQDPGQGLRLIYYSQIVNDFQKGDIAEGYSVSREKKESFPLTVTSAQKNPTAFYLCASTSGDRVSPLHFGNGTRLTVT.

CDR3 nucleotides: TGTGCCAGCAGCGCTCAGTATAGCAATCAGCCCCAGCATTTT. Its translation is CASSAQYSNQPQHF. This chain joins TRBV6-4 and TRBJ1-5, with D unresolved. Germline lookup yields CDR1 MRHNA and CDR2 SNTAGT. The CDR3 loop spans 14 amino acids. Trimming removed 6 bases at V and 0 bases at J, with 9 bases between.

The chain recombines TRBV27 with TRBJ2-5; TRBD2 matches at 13 bases. CDR1 MNHEY and CDR2 SMNVEV come from the germline V gene (reference sequence). Losses at the gene ends were 4 bases for V and 3 bases for J; bases not matched to a gene: 2. This CDR3 is built from 15 residues. CDR3 nucleotide sequence: TGTGCCAGCAGTTCCGGGACTAGCGGGGAAGAGACCCAGTACTTC. Translated, it gives CASSSGTSGEETQYF.

The chain is built from TRBV10-3 and TRBJ2-7; 9 bases map to TRBD1. The CDR3 covers 15 residues. V gave up 2 bases and J gave up 5 bases; unmatched junction bases: 7. The germline V gene has CDR1 ENHRY and CDR2 SYGVKD. CDR3 sequence reads: CAISEPGQGDDEQYF. In DNA form, the CDR3 reads TGTGCCATCAGTGAGCCGGGACAGGGCGACGACGAGCAGTACTTC.